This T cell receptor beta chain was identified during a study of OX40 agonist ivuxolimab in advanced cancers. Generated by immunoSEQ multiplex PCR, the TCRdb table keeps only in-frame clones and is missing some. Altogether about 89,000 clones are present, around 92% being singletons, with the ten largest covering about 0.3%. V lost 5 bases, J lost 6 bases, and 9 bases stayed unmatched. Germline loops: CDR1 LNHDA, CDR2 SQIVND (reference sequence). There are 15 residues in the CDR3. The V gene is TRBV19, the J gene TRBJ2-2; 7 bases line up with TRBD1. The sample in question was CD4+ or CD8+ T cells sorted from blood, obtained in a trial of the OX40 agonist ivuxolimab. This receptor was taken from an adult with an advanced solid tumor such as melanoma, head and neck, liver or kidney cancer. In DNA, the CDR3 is TGTGCCAGTAGTCTACAGGGGATTCGGCCCGGGGAGCTGTTTTTT. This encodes CASSLQGIRPGELFF.